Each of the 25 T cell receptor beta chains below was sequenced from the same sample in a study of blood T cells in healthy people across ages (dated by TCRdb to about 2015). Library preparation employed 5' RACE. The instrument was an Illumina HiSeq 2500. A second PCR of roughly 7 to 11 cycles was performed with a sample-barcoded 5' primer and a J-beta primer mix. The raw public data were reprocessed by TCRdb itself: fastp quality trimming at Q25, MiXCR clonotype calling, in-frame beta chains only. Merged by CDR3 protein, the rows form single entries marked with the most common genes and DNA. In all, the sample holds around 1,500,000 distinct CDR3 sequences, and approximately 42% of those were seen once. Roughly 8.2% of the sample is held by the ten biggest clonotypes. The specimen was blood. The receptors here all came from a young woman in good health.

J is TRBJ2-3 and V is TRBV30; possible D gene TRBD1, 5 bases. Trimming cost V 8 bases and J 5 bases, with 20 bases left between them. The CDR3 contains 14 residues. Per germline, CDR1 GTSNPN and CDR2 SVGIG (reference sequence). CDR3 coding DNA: TGTGCCAAGAGTCAGGGAATTAGTAGAGATACGCAGTATTTT. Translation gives CAKSQGISRDTQYF.

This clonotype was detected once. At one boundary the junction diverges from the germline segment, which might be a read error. In DNA form, the CDR3 reads TGTGCCACAAGCAGAGATCTACAGGGGACTGAGCAGTTCTTC. As protein: CATSRDLQGTEQFF. This chain uses TRBV15 with TRBJ2-1; 7 nucleotides match TRBD1. This CDR3 has 14 amino acids. CDR1 LNHNV and CDR2 YYDKDF come from the germline V gene (reference sequence). The full variable domain, its missing parts supplied by reference TRBV15 and TRBJ2-1, is DAMVIQNPRYQVTQFGKPVTLSCSQTLNHNVMYWYQQKSSQAPKLLFHYYDKDFNNEADTPDNFQSRRPNTSFCFLDIRSPGLGDTAMYLCATSRDLQGTEQFFGPGTRLTVL.

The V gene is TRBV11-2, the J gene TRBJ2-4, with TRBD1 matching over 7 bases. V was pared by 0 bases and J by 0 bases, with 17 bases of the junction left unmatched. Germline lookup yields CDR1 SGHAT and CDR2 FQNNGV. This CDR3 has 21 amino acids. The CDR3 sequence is CASSLETPGQSKLLAKNIQYF. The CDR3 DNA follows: TGTGCCAGCAGCTTAGAGACACCGGGACAGTCCAAATTACTAGCCAAAAACATTCAGTACTTC.

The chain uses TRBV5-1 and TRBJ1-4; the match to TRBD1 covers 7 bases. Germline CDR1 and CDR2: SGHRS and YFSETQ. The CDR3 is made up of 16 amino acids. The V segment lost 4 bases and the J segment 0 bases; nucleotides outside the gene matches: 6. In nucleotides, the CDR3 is TGCGCCAGCAGCCCAGGACAGGTCGCAACTAATGAAAAACTGTTTTTT. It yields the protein CASSPGQVATNEKLFF.

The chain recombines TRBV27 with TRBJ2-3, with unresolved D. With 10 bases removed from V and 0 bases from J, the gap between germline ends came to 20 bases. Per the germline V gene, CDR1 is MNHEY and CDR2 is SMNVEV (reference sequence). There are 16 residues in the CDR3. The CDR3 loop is CAIRPNSGTSTDTQYF. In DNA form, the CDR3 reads TGTGCCATCAGACCTAACTCTGGAACTAGCACAGATACGCAGTATTTT.

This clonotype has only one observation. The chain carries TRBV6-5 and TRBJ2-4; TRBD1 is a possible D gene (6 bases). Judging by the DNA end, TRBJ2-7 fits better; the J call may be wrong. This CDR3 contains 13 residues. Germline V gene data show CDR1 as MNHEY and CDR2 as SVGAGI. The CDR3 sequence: CASRGAAVHEQYF. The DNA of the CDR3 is TGTGCCAGCAGGGGGGCAGCCGTCCACGAGCAGTACTTC.

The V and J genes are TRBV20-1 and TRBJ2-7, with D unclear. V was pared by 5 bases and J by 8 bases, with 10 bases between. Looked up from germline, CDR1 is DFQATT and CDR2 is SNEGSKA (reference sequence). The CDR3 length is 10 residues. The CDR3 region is CSAGDGQQYF. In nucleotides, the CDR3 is TGCAGTGCTGGCGACGGACAGCAGTACTTC.

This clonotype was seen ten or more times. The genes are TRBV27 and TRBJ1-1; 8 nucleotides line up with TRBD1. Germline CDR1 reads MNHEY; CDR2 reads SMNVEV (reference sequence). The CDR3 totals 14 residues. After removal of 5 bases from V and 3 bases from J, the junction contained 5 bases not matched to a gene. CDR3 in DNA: TGTGCCAGCAGTCCCAGGGGGCAGTACACTGAAGCTTTCTTT. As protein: CASSPRGQYTEAFF.

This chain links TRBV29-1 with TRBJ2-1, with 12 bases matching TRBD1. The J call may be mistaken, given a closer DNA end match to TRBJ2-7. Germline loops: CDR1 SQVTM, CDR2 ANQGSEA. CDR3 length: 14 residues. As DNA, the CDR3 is TGCAGCGTTACGGGACAGGGGGCTTACAATGAGCAGTACTTC. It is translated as CSVTGQGAYNEQYF.

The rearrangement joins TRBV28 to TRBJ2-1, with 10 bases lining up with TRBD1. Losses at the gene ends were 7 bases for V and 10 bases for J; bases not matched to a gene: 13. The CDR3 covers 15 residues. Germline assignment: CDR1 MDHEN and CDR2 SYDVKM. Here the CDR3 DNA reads TGTGCCAGCATTTCGGACAGGGGGGGGTTAAACGAGCAGTTCTTC. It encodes CASISDRGGLNEQFF.

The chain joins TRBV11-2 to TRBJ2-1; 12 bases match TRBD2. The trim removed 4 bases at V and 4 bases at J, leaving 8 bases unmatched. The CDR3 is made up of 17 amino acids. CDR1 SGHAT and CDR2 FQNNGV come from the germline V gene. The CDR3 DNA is TGTGCCAGCAGCTCATTTGGGCTAGCGGGAGGGTACAATGAGCAGTTCTTC. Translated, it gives CASSSFGLAGGYNEQFF.

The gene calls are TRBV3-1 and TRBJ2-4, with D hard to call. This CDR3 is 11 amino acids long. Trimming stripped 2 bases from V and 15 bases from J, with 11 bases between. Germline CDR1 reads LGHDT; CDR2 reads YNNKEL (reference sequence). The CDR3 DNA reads TGTGCCAGCAGCCAAAGGTCAGGAATGTACTTC. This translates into CASSQRSGMYF. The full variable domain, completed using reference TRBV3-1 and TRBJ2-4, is DTAVSQTPKYLVTQMGNDKSIKCEQNLGHDTMYWYKQDSKKFLKIMFSYNNKELIINETVPNRFSPKSPDKAHLNLHINSLELGDSAVYFCASSQRSGMYFGAGTRLSVL.

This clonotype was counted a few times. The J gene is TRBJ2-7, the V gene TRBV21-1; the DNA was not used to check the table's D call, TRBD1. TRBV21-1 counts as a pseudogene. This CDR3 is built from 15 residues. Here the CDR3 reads CASSKGNQGSREQYF. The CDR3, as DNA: TGTGCCAGCAGCAAAGGTAACCAGGGTTCTCGCGAGCAGTACTTC.

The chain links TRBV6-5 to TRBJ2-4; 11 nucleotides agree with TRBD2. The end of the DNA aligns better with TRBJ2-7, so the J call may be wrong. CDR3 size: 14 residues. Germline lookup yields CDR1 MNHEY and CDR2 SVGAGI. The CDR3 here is CAGNIAGGAYEQYF. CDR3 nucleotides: TGTGCCGGCAATATAGCGGGAGGGGCGTACGAGCAGTACTTC.

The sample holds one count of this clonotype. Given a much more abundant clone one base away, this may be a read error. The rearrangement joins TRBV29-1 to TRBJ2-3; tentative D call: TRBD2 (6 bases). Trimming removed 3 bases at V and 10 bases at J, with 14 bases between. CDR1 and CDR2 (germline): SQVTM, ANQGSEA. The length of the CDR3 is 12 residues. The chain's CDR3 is CSVDPSRGAQYF. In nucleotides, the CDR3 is TGCAGCGTTGATCCCTCGCGGGGAGCGCAGTATTTT.

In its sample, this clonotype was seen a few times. CDR3 amino acids: CSARPNTGELFF. The DNA for the CDR3 is TGCAGTGCTCGGCCCAACACCGGGGAGCTGTTTTTT. This chain uses TRBV20-1 with TRBJ2-2; D remains unclear. CDR1 DFQATT and CDR2 SNEGSKA come from the germline V gene (reference sequence). The CDR3 length is 12 residues. V lost 5 bases and J lost 2, with 6 bases in between.

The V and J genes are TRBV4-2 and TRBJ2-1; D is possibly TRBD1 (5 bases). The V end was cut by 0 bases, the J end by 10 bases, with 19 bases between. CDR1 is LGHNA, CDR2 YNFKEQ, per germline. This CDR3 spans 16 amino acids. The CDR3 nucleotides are TGTGCCAGCAGCCAAGATTCGGCGACAGCCCCACGGGAGCAGTTCTTC. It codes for CASSQDSATAPREQFF.

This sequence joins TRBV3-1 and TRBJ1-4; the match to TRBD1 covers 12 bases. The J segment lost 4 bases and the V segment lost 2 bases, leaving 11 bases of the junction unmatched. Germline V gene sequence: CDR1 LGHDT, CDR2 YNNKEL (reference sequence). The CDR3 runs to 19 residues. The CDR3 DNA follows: TGTGCCAGCAGCCAATTTTCCCAAGGGACAGGGGGCCGTAATGAAAAACTGTTTTTT. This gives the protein CASSQFSQGTGGRNEKLFF.

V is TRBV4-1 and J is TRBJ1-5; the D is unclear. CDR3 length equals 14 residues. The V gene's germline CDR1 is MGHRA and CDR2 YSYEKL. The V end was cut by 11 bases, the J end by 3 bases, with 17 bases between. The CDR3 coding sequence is TGCGCCTCCAGGCAAGGAGGGAACAATCAGCCCCAGCATTTT. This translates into CASRQGGNNQPQHF.

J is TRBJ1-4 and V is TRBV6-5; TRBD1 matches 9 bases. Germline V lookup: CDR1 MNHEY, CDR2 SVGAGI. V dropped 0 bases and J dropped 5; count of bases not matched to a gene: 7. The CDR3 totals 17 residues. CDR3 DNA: TGTGCCAGCAGTTACTCTTCGGCCGGGACAGGGAATGAAAAACTGTTTTTT. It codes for CASSYSSAGTGNEKLFF.

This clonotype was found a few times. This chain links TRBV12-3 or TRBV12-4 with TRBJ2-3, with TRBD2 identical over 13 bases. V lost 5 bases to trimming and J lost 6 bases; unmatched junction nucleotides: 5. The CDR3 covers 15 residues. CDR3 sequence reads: CASSAGLAGVDTQYF. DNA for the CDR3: TGTGCCAGCAGTGCCGGACTAGCGGGAGTTGATACGCAGTATTTT.

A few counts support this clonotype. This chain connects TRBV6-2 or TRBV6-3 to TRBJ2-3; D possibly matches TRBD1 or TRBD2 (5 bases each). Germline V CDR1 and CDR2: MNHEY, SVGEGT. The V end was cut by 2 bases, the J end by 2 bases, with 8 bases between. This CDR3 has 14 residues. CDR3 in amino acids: CASSYQGATDTQYF. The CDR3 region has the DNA TGTGCCAGCAGTTACCAGGGAGCCACAGATACGCAGTATTTT.

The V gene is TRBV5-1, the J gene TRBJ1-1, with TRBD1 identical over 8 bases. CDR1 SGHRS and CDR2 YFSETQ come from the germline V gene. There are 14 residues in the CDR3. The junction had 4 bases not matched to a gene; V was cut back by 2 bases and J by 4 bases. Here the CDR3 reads CASSLRTGPTEAFF. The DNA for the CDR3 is TGCGCCAGCAGCTTAAGGACAGGGCCCACTGAAGCTTTCTTT.

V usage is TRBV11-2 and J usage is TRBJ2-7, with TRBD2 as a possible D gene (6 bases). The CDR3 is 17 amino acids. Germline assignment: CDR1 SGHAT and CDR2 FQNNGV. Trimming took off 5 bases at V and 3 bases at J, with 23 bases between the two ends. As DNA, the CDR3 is TGTGCCAGCAGCCCACTAAAACCGGGACTCTCCCGCTACGAGCAGTACTTC. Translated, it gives CASSPLKPGLSRYEQYF. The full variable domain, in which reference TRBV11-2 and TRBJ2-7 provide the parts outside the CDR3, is EAGVAQSPRYKIIEKRQSVAFWCNPISGHATLYWYQQILGQGPKLLIQFQNNGVVDDSQLPKDRFSAERLKGVDSTLKIQPAKLEDSAVYLCASSPLKPGLSRYEQYFGPGTRLTVT.

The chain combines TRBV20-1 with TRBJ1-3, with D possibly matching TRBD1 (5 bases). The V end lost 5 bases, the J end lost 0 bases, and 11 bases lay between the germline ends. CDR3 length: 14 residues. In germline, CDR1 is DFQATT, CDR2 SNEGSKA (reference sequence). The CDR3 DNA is TGCAGTGCTGGGGGGGGAGGCTCTGGAAACACCATATATTTT. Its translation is CSAGGGGSGNTIYF.